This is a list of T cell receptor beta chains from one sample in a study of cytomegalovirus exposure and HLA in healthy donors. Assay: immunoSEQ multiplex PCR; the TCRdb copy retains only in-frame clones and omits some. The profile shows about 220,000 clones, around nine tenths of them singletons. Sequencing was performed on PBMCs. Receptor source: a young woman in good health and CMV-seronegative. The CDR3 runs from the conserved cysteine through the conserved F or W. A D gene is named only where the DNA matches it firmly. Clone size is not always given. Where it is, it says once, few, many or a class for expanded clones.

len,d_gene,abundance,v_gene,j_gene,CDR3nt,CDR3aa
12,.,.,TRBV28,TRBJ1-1,TGTGCCAGCAGGATACAGGGCACTGAAGCTTTCTTT,CASRIQGTEAFF
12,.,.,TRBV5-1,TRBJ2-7,TGCGCCAGCAGCTTTCAGGGAAACGAGCAGTACTTC,CASSFQGNEQYF
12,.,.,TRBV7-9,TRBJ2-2,TGTGCCAGCAGCTTTCGGACCGGGGAGCTGTTTTTT,CASSFRTGELFF
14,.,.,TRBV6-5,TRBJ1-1,TGTGCCAGCAGTTACTCGGGGGCGGCGGCTGAAGCTTTCTTT,CASSYSGAAAEAFF
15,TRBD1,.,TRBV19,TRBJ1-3,TGTGCCAGTAGATTGGACAGGGCGATCGGAAACACCATATATTTT,CASRLDRAIGNTIYF
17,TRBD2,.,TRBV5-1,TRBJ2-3,TGCGCCAGCAGCTTGCCCCTAGCGGGAGACGGTGGAGATACGCAGTATTTT,CASSLPLAGDGGDTQYF
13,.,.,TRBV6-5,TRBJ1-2,TGTGCCAGCAGCCAAGGAGGCGTCTATGGCTACACCTTC,CASSQGGVYGYTF
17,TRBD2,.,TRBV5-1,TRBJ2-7,TGCGCCAGCAGCTTGCGAGGGCCCCAGCGGGGGGACTACGAGCAGTACTTC,CASSLRGPQRGDYEQYF
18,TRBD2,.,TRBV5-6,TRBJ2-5,TGTGCCAGCAGCTTTCGGGCTACGACTAGCGGAAGCCAAGAGACCCAGTACTTC,CASSFRATTSGSQETQYF
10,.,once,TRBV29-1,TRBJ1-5,TGCAGCGTTGGGAGTCAGCCCCAGCATTTT,CSVGSQPQHF
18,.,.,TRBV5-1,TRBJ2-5,TGCGCCAGCAGCTTGGTTCTCTCCATGTTGCGGGACCAAGAGACCCAGTACTTC,CASSLVLSMLRDQETQYF
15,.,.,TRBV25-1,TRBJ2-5,TGTGCCAGCAGTGAAATTTCCGTTGCGCAAGAGACCCAGTACTTC,CASSEISVAQETQYF
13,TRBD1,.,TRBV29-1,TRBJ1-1,TGCAGCGTTGATTTGCGGGACAGGGGCAAAGCTTTCTTT,CSVDLRDRGKAFF
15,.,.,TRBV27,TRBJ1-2,TGTGCCAGCAGTTTATACCCCCCCGGTCCCTATGGCTACACCTTC,CASSLYPPGPYGYTF
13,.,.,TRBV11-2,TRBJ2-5,TGTGCCAGCAGTTCAAGCGGCCAAGAGACCCAGTACTTC,CASSSSGQETQYF
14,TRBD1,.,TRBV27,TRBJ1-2,TGTGCCAGCAGTGGGACAGGGGGCGACTATGGCTACACCTTC,CASSGTGGDYGYTF
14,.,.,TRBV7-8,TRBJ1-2,TGTGCCAGCAGCTCGGCGGACACCTACTATGGCTACACCTTC,CASSSADTYYGYTF
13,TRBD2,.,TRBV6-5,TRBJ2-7,TGTGCCAGCAGTTTGGGACTAGCCTACGAGCAGTACTTC,CASSLGLAYEQYF
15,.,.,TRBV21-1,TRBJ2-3,TGTGCCAGCAGCAGAGGCAGGGGGGAAACAGATACGCAGTATTTT,CASSRGRGETDTQYF
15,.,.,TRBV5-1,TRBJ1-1,TGCGCCAGCAGCCATGGACGGACAATGAACACTGAAGCTTTCTTT,CASSHGRTMNTEAFF
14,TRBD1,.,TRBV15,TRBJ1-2,TGTGCCACCAGCAGACAGACCGGGACAGGTGGCTACACCTTC,CATSRQTGTGGYTF
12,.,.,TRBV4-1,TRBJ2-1,TGCGCCAGCAGCCAAGATCTCGGTGAGCAGTTCTTC,CASSQDLGEQFF
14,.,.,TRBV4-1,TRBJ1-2,TGCGCCAGCAGCCCGGAGCCGGGGGACTATGGCTACACCTTC,CASSPEPGDYGYTF
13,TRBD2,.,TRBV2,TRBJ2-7,TGTGCCAGCAGTCCACCGCTAGCGGGCTCCTGGTACTTC,CASSPPLAGSWYF
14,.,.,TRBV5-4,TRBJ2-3,TGTGCCAGCAGCCCAACAGGGAGTGCAGATACGCAGTATTTT,CASSPTGSADTQYF
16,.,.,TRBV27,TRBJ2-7,TGTGCCAGCAGTTCACCCCGGGGAGTAAGCTCCTACGAGCAGTACTTC,CASSSPRGVSSYEQYF
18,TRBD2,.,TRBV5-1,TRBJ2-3,TGCGCCAGCAGCTTTGAACTAGCGGGAGTCCTTAGCACAGATACGCAGTATTTT,CASSFELAGVLSTDTQYF
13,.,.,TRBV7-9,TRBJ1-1,TGTGCCAGCAGCCAGTACCCTAACACTGAAGCTTTCTTT,CASSQYPNTEAFF
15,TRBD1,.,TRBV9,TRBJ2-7,TGTGCCAGCAGCGTAGACGGGACAGGCTTTGACGAGCAGTACTTC,CASSVDGTGFDEQYF
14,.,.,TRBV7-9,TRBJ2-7,TGTGCCAGCAGCTTTCCGGGAAGCTCCTACGAGCAGTACTTC,CASSFPGSSYEQYF
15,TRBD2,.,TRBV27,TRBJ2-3,TGTGCCAGCAGTTTGTCCCCCGGGGGGATAGATACGCAGTATTTT,CASSLSPGGIDTQYF
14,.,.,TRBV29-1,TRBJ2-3,TGCAGCGTTCACCGGGACATCAGCACAGATACGCAGTATTTT,CSVHRDISTDTQYF
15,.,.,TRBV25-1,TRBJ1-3,TGTGCCAGCAGTGAAGGGAGACGATCTGGAAACACCATATATTTT,CASSEGRRSGNTIYF
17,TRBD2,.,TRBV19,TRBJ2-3,TGTGCCAGTAGAACCGGGACTAGCGGGAGCGTGGCAGATACGCAGTATTTT,CASRTGTSGSVADTQYF
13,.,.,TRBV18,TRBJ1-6,TGTGCCAGCTCACAGGGGAATACGCCACCCCTCCACTTT,CASSQGNTPPLHF
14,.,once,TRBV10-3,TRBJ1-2,TGTGCCATCAGTGATGACAGACCACCTTATGGCTACACCTTC,CAISDDRPPYGYTF
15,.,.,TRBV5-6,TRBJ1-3,TGTGCCAGCAGCTCTCTGGGGCTCTCTGGAAACACCATATATTTT,CASSSLGLSGNTIYF
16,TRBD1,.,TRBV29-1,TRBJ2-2,TGCAGCGCCCAACTGGTACAGGGGCAAAACACCGGGGAGCTGTTTTTT,CSAQLVQGQNTGELFF
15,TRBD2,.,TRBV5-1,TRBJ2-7,TGCGCCAGCAGCTTGGGACTAGCGGGATCATACGAGCAGTACTTC,CASSLGLAGSYEQYF
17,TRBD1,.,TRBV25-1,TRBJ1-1,TGTGCCAGCAGTGCCGGGACAGGCCGGGCGATGAACACTGAAGCTTTCTTT,CASSAGTGRAMNTEAFF
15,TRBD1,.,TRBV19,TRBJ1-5,TGTGCCAGTAGTAAGGGACAGGGGGAAGGACAGCCCCAGCATTTT,CASSKGQGEGQPQHF
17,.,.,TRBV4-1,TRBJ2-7,TGCGCCAGCAGCCACGCTAGAAGCAGGGGAAAAACCTACGAGCAGTACTTC,CASSHARSRGKTYEQYF
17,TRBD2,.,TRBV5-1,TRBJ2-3,TGCGCCAGCAGCGATAACCGACTAGCGGGAGGCACAGATACGCAGTATTTT,CASSDNRLAGGTDTQYF
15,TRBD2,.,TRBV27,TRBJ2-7,TGTGCCAGCAGTTTACTAGCGGGAGCGTACGAAGAGCAGTACTTC,CASSLLAGAYEEQYF
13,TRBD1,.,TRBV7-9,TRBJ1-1,TGTGCCAGCAGCTCTTCGGGACAGGTAGAAGCTTTCTTT,CASSSSGQVEAFF
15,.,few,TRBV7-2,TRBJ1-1,TGTGCCAGCACCCCTCAGGGTGGCGGGAACACTGAAGCTTTCTTT,CASTPQGGGNTEAFF
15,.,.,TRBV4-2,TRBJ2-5,TGTGCCAGCAGCCAAGATACAGGCAGAAAAGAGACCCAGTACTTC,CASSQDTGRKETQYF
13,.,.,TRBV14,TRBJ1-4,TGTGCCAGCAGCCAAGATTTGCGTGAAAAACTGTTTTTT,CASSQDLREKLFF
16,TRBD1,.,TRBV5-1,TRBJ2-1,TGCGCCAGCAGCAGCCCGACAGGGGGCGGCTACAATGAGCAGTTCTTC,CASSSPTGGGYNEQFF
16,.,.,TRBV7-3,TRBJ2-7,TGTGCCAGCAGCTTAGAAGGCGGGACTCCAACAAACGAGCAGTACTTC,CASSLEGGTPTNEQYF
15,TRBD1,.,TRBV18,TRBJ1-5,TGTGCCAGCTCACCAAGACAGGGGGTAGATCAGCCCCAGCATTTT,CASSPRQGVDQPQHF
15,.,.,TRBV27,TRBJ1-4,TGTGCCAGCAGTTTAATAAACGAGATGCCTGAAAAACTGTTTTTT,CASSLINEMPEKLFF
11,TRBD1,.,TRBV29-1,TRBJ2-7,TGCAGCGCCGGACAGGGTAACGAGCAGTACTTC,CSAGQGNEQYF
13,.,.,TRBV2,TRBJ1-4,TGTGCCAGCAGTGCCTGGCCAGGTGAAAAACTGTTTTTT,CASSAWPGEKLFF
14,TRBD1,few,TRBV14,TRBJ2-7,TGTGCCAGCAGCTACGCCCGACAGGGGGGCGAGCAGTACTTC,CASSYARQGGEQYF
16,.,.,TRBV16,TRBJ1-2,TGTGCCAGCAGCCAAACTGTTAGACAGGCCGACTATGGCTACACCTTC,CASSQTVRQADYGYTF
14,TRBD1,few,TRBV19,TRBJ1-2,TGTGCCAGTAGTATGAGGACAGGGTCCCATGGCTACACCTTC,CASSMRTGSHGYTF
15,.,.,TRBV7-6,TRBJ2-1,TGTGCCAGCAGCTTATTGGGCCCCCCGGACAATGAGCAGTTCTTC,CASSLLGPPDNEQFF
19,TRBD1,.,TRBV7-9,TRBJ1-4,TGTGCCAGCAGCTTGTCCCCTACAGGGGGGGGACCTGTGCTTGAAAAACTGTTTTTT,CASSLSPTGGGPVLEKLFF
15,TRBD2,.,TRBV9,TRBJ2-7,TGTGCCAGCAGCGTTACCGGGACTACCTTCTACGAGCAGTACTTC,CASSVTGTTFYEQYF